The T cell receptor beta chain described here comes from a study of graft-versus-host responses after intestinal transplantation. Here immunoSEQ multiplex PCR was the method, and the copy in TCRdb shows in-frame clones only, minus some. The repertoire holds about 100,000 clones, with roughly nine tenths as singletons. The germline V gene encodes CDR1 SGHRS and CDR2 YFSETQ. Trimming took 0 bases from V and 0 from J, leaving 10 bases between them. The CDR3 is made up of 16 amino acids. A word on this clone: The antigen remains unidentified.

J is TRBJ1-3 and V is TRBV5-1, with D unclear. Sequences were derived from unstimulated CD4+ T cells sorted from spleen or lymph node cells, sampled before transplant. This TCR derives from a human donor who was the organ donor for an intestinal transplant. The CDR3 bases are TGCGCCAGCAGCTTGGTTGCGGGGAACTCTGGAAACACCATATATTTT. Residues: CASSLVAGNSGNTIYF.